The 14 T cell receptor beta chains in this list originate from one sample, sequenced in a study of blood T cells in healthy people across ages. PCR was performed a second time for roughly 7 to 12 cycles using a sample-barcoded 5' primer and a J-beta primer mix. TCRdb independently ran MiXCR on the 5' RACE reads; one entry per CDR3 protein. The sample includes about 830,000 distinct CDR3 sequences, around 62% of them seen just once. The sequenced sample consisted of blood. These receptors came from a man aged 30 to 45 in good health.

Of note for this clonotype: A read error may account for a junction end that differs from germline. The chain employs TRBV4-3 and TRBJ1-5; 9 bases are shared with TRBD1. In germline, CDR1 is LGHNA, CDR2 YSLEER. CDR3 length equals 16 residues. In nucleotides, the CDR3 is TGCGCCAGCGGCCAAGACCGGACAGGGGCCGGTCAGCCCCAGCATTTT. Translated, it gives CASGQDRTGAGQPQHF.

This clonotype came up a few times. The chain recombines TRBV4-3 with TRBJ2-5; no definite D call. Deletions cut 1 base from V and 6 bases from J, with 9 bases between. The CDR3 contains 13 residues. Germline V lookup: CDR1 LGHNA, CDR2 YSLEER. The CDR3 protein is CASSQGGSKTQYF. CDR3 nucleotide sequence: TGCGCCAGCAGCCAAGGCGGTTCCAAGACCCAGTACTTC.

In this sample, this clonotype turned up a few times. The gene calls are TRBV29-1 and TRBJ2-5, with a possible D match to TRBD2 (6 bases). The germline V and J ends were trimmed by 6 bases and 5 bases, with 22 bases remaining between them. CDR3 length: 15 amino acids. CDR1 SQVTM and CDR2 ANQGSEA come from the germline V gene. The CDR3 reads CSVAWSAGIRETQYF. The DNA for the CDR3 is TGCAGCGTCGCATGGTCAGCGGGTATTCGGGAGACCCAGTACTTC.

V usage is TRBV6-2 or TRBV6-3 and J usage is TRBJ2-7; D is undetermined. The end of the DNA fits TRBJ2-5 better, so the J call may be wrong. Germline V gene data show CDR1 as MNHEY and CDR2 as SVGEGT. The CDR3 loop spans 15 amino acids. The CDR3 loop reads CASSLTGRTEETQYF. For the CDR3, the DNA is TGTGCCAGCAGTTTGACGGGCCGCACGGAGGAGACCCAGTACTTC.

The CDR3: CASSPEERGAGEQFF. The CDR3, as DNA: TGTGCCAGCTCACCAGAAGAGCGGGGGGCAGGTGAGCAGTTCTTC. The chain joins TRBV18 to TRBJ2-1, with 9 bases that match TRBD2. V lost 2 bases to trimming and J lost 9 bases; unmatched junction nucleotides: 8. Per the germline V gene, CDR1 is KGHSH and CDR2 is LQKENI. This CDR3 comprises 15 residues.

The chain uses TRBV7-3 and TRBJ2-5; tentatively, D is TRBD2 (5 bases). The assigned J gene may be wrong: the sequence end matches TRBJ2-7 better. Germline V CDR1 and CDR2: SGHTA, FQGTGA. This CDR3 has 13 residues. The DNA for the CDR3 is TGTGCCAGCAGCTACGGAGAGCGGAACGAGCAGTACTTC. This codes for CASSYGERNEQYF.

This chain connects TRBV30 to TRBJ1-2, with 7 nucleotides matching TRBD1. CDR3 length: 15 amino acids. Per the germline V gene, CDR1 is GTSNPN and CDR2 is SVGIG (reference sequence). The V segment lost 2 bases and the J segment 0 bases; nucleotides outside the gene matches: 6. The CDR3 nucleotides read TGTGCCTGGAGTCGGGACAGCTCAGCTAACTATGGCTACACCTTC. This gives the protein CAWSRDSSANYGYTF.

This sequence joins TRBV4-3 and TRBJ2-7; 7 bases agree with TRBD2. The CDR3 sequence is 14 residues long. CDR1 LGHNA and CDR2 YSLEER come from the germline V gene. The V gene end was trimmed by 4 bases and the J gene end by 4 bases; junction bases not matched to a gene: 7. DNA for the CDR3: TGCGCCAGCAGCCCAGCGGGGTTAGCGTACGAGCAGTACTTC. Its protein is CASSPAGLAYEQYF.

V and J are TRBV27 and TRBJ1-6, with TRBD1 as a possible D gene (6 bases). The germline V gene has CDR1 MNHEY and CDR2 SMNVEV (reference sequence). The V end lost 4 bases, the J end lost 1 base, and 11 bases lay between the germline ends. There are 16 residues in the CDR3. This CDR3 is CASSSSQGSYNSPLHF. The CDR3 region has the DNA TGTGCCAGCAGTTCCTCCCAGGGGTCCTATAATTCACCCCTCCACTTT.

This clonotype showed up many times. The V and J genes are TRBV5-1 and TRBJ2-3; D is undetermined. Germline-derived CDR1 and CDR2 are SGHRS and YFSETQ. V lost 2 bases and J lost 0, with 7 bases in between. This CDR3 is built from 14 residues. The CDR3 sequence: CASSFEESTDTQYF. The DNA of the CDR3 is TGCGCCAGCAGCTTTGAGGAGAGCACAGATACGCAGTATTTT.

The chain recombines TRBV4-3 with TRBJ1-2; D might be TRBD1 (6 bases). Trimming cost V 0 bases and J 3 bases, with 8 bases left between them. The V gene's germline CDR1 is LGHNA and CDR2 YSLEER. The CDR3 totals 14 residues. CDR3 in amino acids: CASSQESGDYGYTF. DNA of the CDR3: TGCGCCAGCAGCCAAGAATCAGGGGACTATGGCTACACCTTC.

The rearrangement uses TRBV20-1 and TRBJ1-2; D is unresolved. The germline CDR1 and CDR2 sequences are DFQATT and SNEGSKA (reference sequence). The V and J ends lost 8 bases and 2 bases respectively, with 12 bases between them. The CDR3 length is 12 residues. CDR3 residues: CSTSESNYGYTF. CDR3 nucleotide sequence: TGCAGTACCTCAGAGTCCAACTATGGCTACACCTTC.

The V and J genes are TRBV12-3 or TRBV12-4 and TRBJ2-3; TRBD1 agrees at 9 bases. V lost 6 bases and J lost 10; bases outside the gene matches: 5. This CDR3 contains 12 residues. The CDR3 nucleotides read TGTGCCAGCAGCGGGACAGGGAGATCGCAGTATTTT. Its protein is CASSGTGRSQYF.

The chain combines TRBV5-1 with TRBJ2-5; 10 bases align to TRBD2. V lost 0 bases, J lost 1 base, and 6 bases stayed unmatched. Germline CDR1 and CDR2: SGHRS and YFSETQ. The CDR3 sequence is 17 residues long. The CDR3 loop reads CASSLAALAGVQETQYF. CDR3 DNA: TGCGCCAGCAGCTTGGCCGCCCTAGCGGGGGTCCAAGAGACCCAGTACTTC.